This TCR beta chain was observed in a study of T cells in localized non-small cell lung cancer. A few counts support this clone. Its antigen is undetermined. This CDR3 region has 15 residues. After removal of 3 bases from V and 5 bases from J, the junction contained 9 bases not matched to a gene. Germline V gives CDR1 SGHNT, CDR2 YENEEA. Here immunoSEQ multiplex PCR was the method, and the copy in TCRdb shows in-frame clones only, minus some. The table has fewer than 2,000 clones, around 40% seen once. Study conclusions and caveats: Compared with tumor, uninvolved adjacent lung displayed greater T cell clonality, ranking highest overall. Investigators sequenced only a single tumor region, leaving heterogeneity possible. Longer overall survival was seen with higher T cell density measured in blood. Median around 56 top-100 tumor clones were shared with paired adjacent lung.

This TCR derives from a female donor at least 60 years old with stage I lung adenocarcinoma. The chain uses TRBV11-3 and TRBJ2-5, with TRBD1 identical over 7 bases. The sequenced sample was lung tumor tissue, obtained before any cancer treatment. The CDR3 bases are TGTGCCAGCAGCTTGAATAGGGGGCTGGCGGAGACCCAGTACTTC. The encoded protein is CASSLNRGLAETQYF. Full variable domain (missing parts from reference TRBV11-3 and TRBJ2-5): EAGVVQSPRYKIIEKKQPVAFWCNPISGHNTLYWYLQNLGQGPELLIRYENEEAVDDSQLPKDRFSAERLKGVDSTLKIQPAELGDSAVYLCASSLNRGLAETQYFGPGTRLLVL.